This T cell receptor (beta chain) was captured in a study of blood T cell repertoires in COVID-19. Under the authors' procedure: Amplifying reference gene primers gave estimates of nucleated cell counts. Using immunoSEQ multiplex PCR, the repertoire was profiled, and TCRdb retains in-frame clones only, with some absent. The DNA gave D and trimming, while V, J and clone size come from that table. The top ten hold around 2.1% of the sample, which has more than 95,000 clones, roughly 90% seen once. V lost 0 bases, J lost 1 base, and 10 bases lay in between. CDR3 length: 15 amino acids. CDR1 and CDR2 (germline): SGDLS, YYNGEE.

The sequence came from a man in his forties or fifties with COVID-19, enrolled during active disease. The sequenced sample consisted of peripheral blood. The genes are TRBV9 and TRBJ2-5; D might be TRBD1 (5 bases). The CDR3 spells CASSVGQILQETQYF. CDR3 coding DNA: TGTGCCAGCAGCGTAGGACAGATCCTCCAAGAGACCCAGTACTTC.